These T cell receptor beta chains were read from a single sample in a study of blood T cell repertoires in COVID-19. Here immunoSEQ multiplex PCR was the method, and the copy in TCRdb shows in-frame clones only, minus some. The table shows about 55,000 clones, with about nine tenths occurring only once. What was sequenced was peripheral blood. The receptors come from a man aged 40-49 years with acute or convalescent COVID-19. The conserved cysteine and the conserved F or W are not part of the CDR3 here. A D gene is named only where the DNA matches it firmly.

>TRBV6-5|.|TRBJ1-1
ASIPPLGGNTEAF
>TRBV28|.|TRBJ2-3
ASAVRAGGADTQY
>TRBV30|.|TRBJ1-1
AGGAGGTEAF
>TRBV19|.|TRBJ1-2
ASTSQGSYGYT
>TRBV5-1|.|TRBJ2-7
ASSLVPGTPISYEQY
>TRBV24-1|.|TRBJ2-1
ATGGYNEQF
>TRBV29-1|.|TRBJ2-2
SVRGGRVTGELF
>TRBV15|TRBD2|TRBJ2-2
ATSGGLANTGELF
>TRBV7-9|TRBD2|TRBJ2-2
ASSPPPGLSGGRSGELF
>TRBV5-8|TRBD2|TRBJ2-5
ATNGREEWETQY
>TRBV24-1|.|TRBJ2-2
ATSVSANGELF
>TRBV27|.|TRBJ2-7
ASSLLTGGDEQY
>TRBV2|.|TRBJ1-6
ASSAEPKGNSPLH